The 18 T cell receptor beta chains below come from one sample, sequenced in a study of cytomegalovirus exposure and HLA in healthy donors. The PCR made use of 60 Vbeta and 13 Jbeta primers. Some clones are missing from TCRdb's copy, which holds only in-frame ones; the method was immunoSEQ multiplex PCR. Found here are some 200,000 clones; the top ten clones hold about 1.1%. Material for sequencing was PBMCs. These receptors were collected from a girl aged 2 to 9 in good health and CMV-seropositive.

The chain employs TRBV5-4 and TRBJ2-3; D not resolved. The CDR3 is 13 residues long. The ends were cut back, 4 bases at V and 0 bases at J, with 6 bases in the middle. Germline V gene lookup returns CDR1 SGHNT and CDR2 YYREEE (reference sequence). The CDR3 sequence: CASSPPSTDTQYF. The CDR3 bases are TGTGCCAGCAGCCCTCCTAGCACAGATACGCAGTATTTT. Full variable domain (missing parts from reference TRBV5-4 and TRBJ2-3): ETGVTQSPTHLIKTRGQQVTLRCSSQSGHNTVSWYQQALGQGPQFIFQYYREEENGRGNFPPRFSGLQFPNYSSELNVNALELDDSALYLCASSPPSTDTQYFGPGTRLTVL.

This chain links TRBV27 with TRBJ2-7; TRBD1 agrees at 9 bases. Germline-derived CDR1 and CDR2 are MNHEY and SMNVEV (reference sequence). This CDR3 has 16 amino acids. The ends lost 6 bases at V and 2 bases at J; junction bases unmatched: 11. The CDR3 DNA reads as TGTGCCAGCAGGCGCCCAGGACAGGGGAAAACCTACGAGCAGTACTTC. Translating gives CASRRPGQGKTYEQYF.

The rearrangement uses TRBV18 and TRBJ2-1; TRBD2 matches at 8 bases. Germline trimming cut 4 bases from V and 6 bases from J; bases unmatched to any gene: 17. This CDR3 contains 18 residues. From germline, CDR1 is KGHSH and CDR2 LQKENI. CDR3: CASSRRLLSGSESNEQFF. Here the CDR3 DNA reads TGTGCCAGCTCACGCAGGCTATTGAGCGGGAGTGAAAGCAATGAGCAGTTCTTC.

The chain couples TRBV5-4 to TRBJ2-1, with a weak D call TRBD2 (6 bases). CDR3 length: 15 amino acids. The germline gives CDR1 SGHNT, CDR2 YYREEE (reference sequence). V lost 1 base, J lost 2 bases, and 10 bases lay in between. CDR3: CASSLLASAYNEQFF. CDR3 DNA sequence: TGTGCCAGCAGCTTGCTGGCTAGCGCCTACAATGAGCAGTTCTTC.

The chain has TRBV6-1 and TRBJ2-7; no firm D call. The CDR3 spans 15 residues. Trimming left V 5 bases short and J 3 bases short, with 17 bases between. The germline gives CDR1 MNHNS, CDR2 SASEGT. The CDR3 region is CASSLGPAAIYEQYF. CDR3 bases: TGTGCCAGCAGTCTAGGCCCCGCAGCCATCTACGAGCAGTACTTC.

V gene TRBV27 combines with J gene TRBJ1-1, with D tentatively TRBD1 (5 bases). V lost 4 bases and J 0 bases, leaving 24 bases between the germline ends. Looked up from germline, CDR1 is MNHEY and CDR2 is SMNVEV (reference sequence). CDR3 length: 19 amino acids. The CDR3 loop is CASSYRSTGPVGMNTEAFF. The CDR3 DNA follows: TGTGCCAGCAGTTACAGGTCTACAGGCCCTGTCGGTATGAACACTGAAGCTTTCTTT.

The rearrangement joins TRBV7-2 to TRBJ2-2; 14 bases map to TRBD2. V was pared by 1 base and J by 1 base, with 5 bases of the junction left unmatched. The CDR3 totals 19 residues. Germline CDR1 reads SGHTA; CDR2 reads FQGNSA. The chain's CDR3 is CASSLGGTSGRQNTGELFF. In DNA, the CDR3 is TGTGCCAGCAGCTTAGGCGGGACTAGCGGGAGACAGAACACCGGGGAGCTGTTTTTT.

The CDR3 loop reads CASSQGAQPQHF. The CDR3 coding sequence is TGTGCCAGCAGTCAGGGTGCTCAGCCCCAGCATTTT. The chain is built from TRBV6-5 and TRBJ1-5, with a weak D call TRBD1 (5 bases). Germline assignment: CDR1 MNHEY and CDR2 SVGAGI. The germline V and J ends were trimmed by 5 bases and 6 bases, with 8 bases remaining between them. The CDR3 is 12 amino acids.

The chain has TRBV10-1 and TRBJ2-5; 7 nucleotides align to TRBD2. The DNA end is a closer match to TRBJ2-7, so the J assignment may be wrong. The length of the CDR3 is 16 residues. The V gene's germline CDR1 is WNHNN and CDR2 SYGVQD (reference sequence). In DNA form, the CDR3 reads TGCGCCAGCAGTGAGTCGTTAAGCGGGACCGCCTACGAGCAGTACTTC. Encoded protein: CASSESLSGTAYEQYF.

This rearrangement joins TRBV7-2 to TRBJ2-1; 8 bases match TRBD1. From germline, CDR1 is SGHTA and CDR2 FQGNSA. Germline trimming cut 5 bases from V and 9 bases from J; bases unmatched to any gene: 6. CDR3 length equals 13 residues. CDR3 nucleotide sequence: TGTGCCAGCAGCCCAACGACAGGGGTTGAGCAGTTCTTC. It yields the protein CASSPTTGVEQFF.

The chain combines TRBV19 with TRBJ2-5, with 9 bases identical to TRBD2. With V trimmed by 3 bases and J by 0 bases, 8 bases remained unmatched. This CDR3 has 17 residues. Germline V lookup: CDR1 LNHDA, CDR2 SQIVND (reference sequence). Here the CDR3 DNA reads TGTGCCAGTAGTATTTTGGGGACTAGCAGCAACCAAGAGACCCAGTACTTC. Translated, it gives CASSILGTSSNQETQYF. Supplemented by reference TRBV19 and TRBJ2-5, the full variable domain reads DGGITQSPKYLFRKEGQNVTLSCEQNLNHDAMYWYRQDPGQGLRLIYYSQIVNDFQKGDIAEGYSVSREKKESFPLTVTSAQKNPTAFYLCASSILGTSSNQETQYFGPGTRLLVL.

The rearrangement links TRBV18 to TRBJ2-3, with D perhaps matching TRBD2 (5 bases). Germline assignment: CDR1 KGHSH and CDR2 LQKENI. The CDR3 has 15 residues. Trimming shortened V by 3 bases and J by 2 bases, and 12 bases separated the two germline ends. The CDR3 spells CASSPGVAATDTQYF. The CDR3 DNA follows: TGTGCCAGCTCACCCGGGGTAGCAGCCACAGATACGCAGTATTTT.

For this clone: A read error may account for a junction end that differs from germline. The chain joins TRBV10-2 to TRBJ1-5, with TRBD1 identical over 9 bases. The CDR3 contains 14 residues. The V gene's germline CDR1 is WSHSY and CDR2 SAAADI. CDR3 DNA sequence: TGCGCCAGCAGTGAGACAGGGGGCAACCAGCCCCAGCATTTT. This gives the protein CASSETGGNQPQHF.

The chain carries TRBV6-5 and TRBJ2-3, with 8 bases matching TRBD1. CDR3 size: 15 residues. Germline V CDR1 and CDR2: MNHEY, SVGAGI. The junction had 4 bases not matched to a gene; V was cut back by 2 bases and J by 3 bases. Here the CDR3 DNA reads TGTGCCAGCAGTTACCTACAGGGGGTTACAGATACGCAGTATTTT. Its translation is CASSYLQGVTDTQYF.

The rearrangement links TRBV13 to TRBJ2-2; D not certain. The CDR3 covers 13 residues. Per the germline V gene, CDR1 is PRHDT and CDR2 is FYEKMQ (reference sequence). Between the trimmed V and J ends, which lost 7 bases and 2 bases, there was a span of 8 bases. Here the CDR3 reads CASIDRNTGELFF. Here the CDR3 DNA reads TGTGCCAGCATCGATAGAAACACCGGGGAGCTGTTTTTT.

Of note for this clone: Sequence at one end of the junction differs from germline and may be a read error. The CDR3 DNA is TGTGCCGGCAGCTTGCAAAGCCGCCAAGAGACCCAGTACTTC. Amino acid sequence: CAGSLQSRQETQYF. The chain combines TRBV5-4 with TRBJ2-5; D uncertain. The CDR3 has 14 residues. The germline V gene has CDR1 SGHNT and CDR2 YYREEE (reference sequence).

This chain links TRBV19 with TRBJ2-3; a weak D match, TRBD1 (6 bases). This CDR3 spans 15 amino acids. CDR1 is LNHDA and CDR2 is SQIVND in the germline V gene (reference sequence). V was pared by 8 bases and J by 0 bases, with 15 bases between. DNA of the CDR3: TGTGCCAGTGGTGTCCGGACAGCCAGCACAGATACGCAGTATTTT. It is translated as CASGVRTASTDTQYF.

Of note for this clone: The germline gene is not matched at one end of the junction; a read error may be the cause. This sequence joins TRBV5-1 and TRBJ2-1; D not certain. The germline V gene has CDR1 SGHRS and CDR2 YFSETQ. The CDR3 length is 13 residues. DNA for the CDR3: TGCGCCAGCAGCCCTCCCGACCGCCCAGAGCGGTTCTTC. It translates to CASSPPDRPERFF.